The entry below gives a single T cell receptor beta chain sequence along with its context. This record belongs to a study of blood T cells in healthy people across ages. Germline lookup yields CDR1 ENHRY and CDR2 SYGVKD. V was clipped by 1 base and J by 4 bases, with 8 bases between them. The CDR3 consists of 14 residues. Then a second PCR, running about 6 to 11 cycles, was carried out with a sample-barcoded 5' primer and a J-beta primer mix. Each CDR3 protein gets one entry after TCRdb re-called the 5' RACE reads with MiXCR. Here the sample spans approximately 800,000 distinct CDR3 sequences, 36% being singletons.

The receptor comes from a man aged 18 to 30 in good health. The specimen sequenced was blood. The J gene is TRBJ1-5, the V gene TRBV10-3; TRBD1 is a possible D gene (5 bases). The CDR3 nucleotides read TGTGCCATCAGTGAGTTGAGACAGAATCAGCCCCAGCATTTT. Translated, it gives CAISELRQNQPQHF.